The present T cell receptor (beta chain) was sequenced within a study of T cell responses to AZD1222 COVID-19 vaccine (TCRdb year 2021). For context, the study as a whole: AZD1222 recipients given second doses at about 4 weeks or at about 12 weeks were pooled, since spike-specific TCR depth and breadth were not found to differ between the two schedules. TCR sequencing covered approximately 230 trial participants: 207 given two doses of AZD1222 and about 26 given two doses of MenACWY control vaccine. Trial participants were enrolled into age subgroups of 18-55, 56-69 and 70-plus years, which contained about 150, 27 and 61 TCR-sequenced participants, respectively. The paper as a whole reports these results and caveats: After two AZD1222 doses, both the breadth and the depth of spike-specific TCRs were significantly higher than at day 0 and than in MenACWY recipients. Only six AZD1222 recipients were SARS-CoV-2 seropositive at baseline, limiting conclusions about previously exposed vaccinees. Because no day 14 peak-response samples were available, the repertoires could be characterized only after the peak T cell response. Nearly half of unique spike-specific TCRs reportedly recognized epitopes outside regions mutated in the B.1.351 and B.1.1.7 variants. Participants were mostly white British and included more females than males, and it was suggested by the authors that clonal diversity may have been underestimated. CD4 TCRs associated with the vaccine covered the entire spike protein, and the dominant responses were in regions 160-218 and 743-854. In the small 56-69-year group, the increase in depth fell short of significance, most likely because of low power.

The time point label here, explained by the study, means: baseline before first vaccination. Vaccinee samples were obtained from the UK trials COV001 and COV002, which included a single-blind randomized controlled phase 2/3 trial of AZD1222 (ChAdOx1 nCoV-19) in healthy adults. Trial participant PBMC samples were collected at day 0 and day 28 after the second dose for TCRbeta chain sequencing. The CDR3 regions of human TCRbeta chains were analyzed by immunosequencing. The authors processed their data as follows. Repertoire TCRs were checked for matches against a reference library of SARS-CoV-2-specific TCRs that had been generated using the MIRA antigen-specificity platform. Breadth was defined as the fraction of unique TCRs that were SARS-CoV-2-associated. Depth was defined as the fraction of total T cells that were SARS-CoV-2-associated. Using the MIRA data, each spike-specific TCR was assigned both to the spike region to which the TCR was reactive and to a CD4 or CD8 class. Log10-transformed breadth and depth values were compared by one-way ANOVA with Sidak's multiple comparisons tests. The table comes from immuneACCESS by way of TCRdb, which keeps in-frame sequences with V and J called. Part of the clones is missing from these tables; in studies checked, under half for an unresolved V gene and the rest for unknown reasons. V, J and clone size reflect that table, while D and trimming were determined from the DNA. For this sample there are some 130,000 clones; 85% to 90% appear just once. The top ten clonotypes cover less than 4.5% of the sample.

Taken from cysteine to phenylalanine, the CDR3 has 16 residues. The entry retains the CDR3 DNA only, 48 bases that are in frame from base 1. As encoded in the germline V gene, CDR1 is SGDLS while CDR2 is YYNGEE. Trimming accounts for 3 bases at V and 5 bases at J, while the number of junction bases matched to no gene is 7. Worth noting for this clone: The target of this receptor is not known. Per-base qualities were not stored, and no clone one base away is much larger.

This TCR was sampled from an adult in good health. This chain joins TRBV9 to TRBJ2-5; TRBD2 fits 13 bases in the junction. The sequences come from peripheral blood, collected on day 0 of AZD1222 vaccination. The CDR3 loop reads CASSALGLAGIETQYF. Read as DNA, the sequence is TGTGCCAGCAGCGCGTTGGGACTAGCGGGGATCGAGACCCAGTACTTC.